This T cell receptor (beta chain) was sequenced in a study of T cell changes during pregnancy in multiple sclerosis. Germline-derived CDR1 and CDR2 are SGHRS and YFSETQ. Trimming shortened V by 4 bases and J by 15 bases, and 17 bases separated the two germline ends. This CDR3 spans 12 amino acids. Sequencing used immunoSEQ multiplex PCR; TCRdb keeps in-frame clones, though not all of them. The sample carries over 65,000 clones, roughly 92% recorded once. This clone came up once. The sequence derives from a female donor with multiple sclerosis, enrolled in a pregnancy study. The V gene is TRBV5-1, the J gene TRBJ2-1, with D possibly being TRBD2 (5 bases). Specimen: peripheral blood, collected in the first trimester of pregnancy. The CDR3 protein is CASSAGLVEVFF. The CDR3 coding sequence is TGCGCCAGCAGCGCAGGCCTAGTGGAGGTGTTCTTC. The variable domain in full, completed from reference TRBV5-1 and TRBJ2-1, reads KAGVTQTPRYLIKTRGQQVTLSCSPISGHRSVSWYQQTPGQGLQFLFEYFSETQRNKGNFPGRFSGRQFSNSRSEMNVSTLELGDSALYLCASSAGLVEVFFGPGTRLTVL.